This TCR beta chain was sequenced during a study of PD-1 blockade in classical Hodgkin lymphoma (dated by TCRdb to about 2020). About the full investigation: Nivolumab dosing was 3 mg/kg intravenously every 2 weeks, continuing until either disease progression or unacceptable toxicity. A peripheral blood immune signature of response to PD-1 blockade in classical Hodgkin lymphoma was defined using TCR beta sequencing and CyTOF.

What the time point label conveys for this sample: cycle 1 day 1 (C1D1), immediately before nivolumab initiation. All trial patients had relapsed after autologous stem cell transplantation, with cohorts A, B and C differing in prior brentuximab vedotin exposure. The trial cohort was composed of approximately 56 patients with relapsed/refractory classical Hodgkin lymphoma, for whom complete response, partial response or progressive disease was recorded as best overall response. Single-agent nivolumab was administered to trial patients in the multi-cohort phase II CheckMate 205 trial. An independent review committee assessed best overall response using the 2007 International Working Group response criteria. PBMCs from the trial were collected at three points: immediately before nivolumab initiation (C1D1), and during therapy at cycle 2 day 1 and cycle 4 day 1. Peripheral blood was collected in 8 mL Vacutainer Cell Preparation Tubes, from which PBMCs were isolated by centrifugation and then cryopreserved.

About this clone: Its antigen remains undetermined. No base quality values were provided; no much bigger clone lies one nucleotide off.

V and J are trimmed by 6 bases and 9 bases, and the gene matches miss 22 bases of the junction. The germline V gene (reference sequence) supplies CDR1 MNHEY and CDR2 SMNVEV. The CDR3 runs 19 residues from the cysteine to the phenylalanine. Only the CDR3 DNA is retained, 57 bases long and in frame from the first base. Genomic DNA was extracted with the Qiagen DNeasy kit from unsorted PBMCs and from negatively selected CD4+ and CD8+ fractions. TCR beta CDR3 regions were amplified by immunoSEQ multiplex PCR using primers annealing to V and J segments. Amplification bias was minimized using a synthetic immune receptor repertoire, and residual bias was removed computationally after sequencing. As for how the authors treated the data: Custom Python scripts were used to quantify repertoire diversity as the Shannon entropy index. The unsorted, CD4+ and CD8+ repertoires were each analyzed separately, with the exception of combined analyses, where CD4+ and CD8+ sequences were merged in silico. Clonal expansion was defined as at least a 2-fold frequency increase after treatment relative to C1D1, with a pseudocount of 0.5 for undetected baseline clones. Singleton clones were defined as clones with 0 or 1 copy at C1D1, and non-singleton clones were defined as clones with 2 or more copies. Clones expanded in unsorted samples were assigned a CD4+, CD8+ or unknown annotation through matching of protein sequences in sorted samples from the same patient. Wilcoxon tests on paired samples were used to test diversity changes from C1D1 to C4D1. Entries here come from immuneACCESS through TCRdb and include only in-frame sequences with V and J called. Some clones fail to appear in such tables; in the studies checked, an unresolved V gene covers under half of the shortfall, and the cause of the remainder is unknown. V, J and clone size were drawn from that table, and D and trimming were deduced from the DNA. The sample data list some 13,000 clones, and 84% of these were observed just once. About 26% of the sample is taken by the ten largest.

Results the study describes overall, beyond this receptor: A significant rise by C4D1 was seen in CD4+ but not CD8+ TCR diversity (p=0.0027 vs p=0.16), with the rise being most apparent in complete responders (p=0.02). Among trial patients, those achieving complete response had baseline diversity similar to that of newly diagnosed patients, while diversity was significantly lower in partial responders and progressors. Patients starting nivolumab less than 1 year after ASCT had lower diversity and were excluded from later analyses to avoid confounding by immune reconstitution. The study was restricted to a single clinical trial cohort, and the causes of repertoire differences, possibly disease activity or prior therapy, were left undefined. Baseline TCR diversity was reported to be lower in newly diagnosed patients than in healthy donors, and even lower in relapsed/refractory patients.

The clonotype originates from a human donor with classical Hodgkin lymphoma. Sequencing was performed on peripheral blood mononuclear cells (PBMCs), taken at baseline. The chain couples TRBV27 to TRBJ1-6; 8 central bases correspond to TRBD1. The nucleotides are TGTGCCAGCAGGAGGAGACAGGTTCTGGACAGGGTCGGTAGTTCACCCCTCCACTTT. This gives the protein CASRRRQVLDRVGSSPLHF.